This T cell receptor beta chain was captured in a study of T cells after yellow fever vaccination. In this sample, this clonotype turned up a few times. Its antigen is currently unknown. TCRdb analysed the 5' RACE reads with MiXCR anew, one entry per CDR3 protein. The table has about 350,000 distinct CDR3 sequences, 4.1% seen once; the top ten hold around 23%. The CDR3 loop spans 17 amino acids. V was cut by 0 bases and J by 0 bases, with 14 bases left in between. The germline V gene has CDR1 KGHSH and CDR2 LQKENI. Points from the study as a whole: Among primary-vaccination clones, most reappeared after the booster, at around 97% for CD4 and 88% for CD8. FACS-sorted repertoires might harbor abundant contaminating clonotypes from the bulk population. A limited proportion of clonotypes was detected within both the CD4 and CD8 compartments.

V gene TRBV18 combines with J gene TRBJ1-1; D gene unclear. The source of this sequence is a man younger than 35 who received the YFV17D yellow fever vaccine. The material sequenced was PBMCs, taken 5 days after the yellow fever booster vaccination. This CDR3 is CASSPPGLSGMNTEAFF. CDR3 in DNA: TGTGCCAGCTCACCACCGGGCCTATCAGGCATGAACACTGAAGCTTTCTTT.